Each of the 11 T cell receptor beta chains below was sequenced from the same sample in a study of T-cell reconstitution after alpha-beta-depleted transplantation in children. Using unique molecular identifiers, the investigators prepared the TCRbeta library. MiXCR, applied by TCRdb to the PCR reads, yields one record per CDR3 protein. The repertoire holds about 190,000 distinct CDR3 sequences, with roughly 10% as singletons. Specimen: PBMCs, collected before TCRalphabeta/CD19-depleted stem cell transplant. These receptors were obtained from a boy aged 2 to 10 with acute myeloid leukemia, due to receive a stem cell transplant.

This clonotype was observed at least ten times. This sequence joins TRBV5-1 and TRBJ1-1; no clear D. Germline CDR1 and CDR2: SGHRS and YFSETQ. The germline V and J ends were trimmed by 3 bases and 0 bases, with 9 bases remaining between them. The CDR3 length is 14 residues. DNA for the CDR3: TGCGCCAGCAGCTCCAAATACATGAACACTGAAGCTTTCTTT. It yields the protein CASSSKYMNTEAFF.

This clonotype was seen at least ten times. CDR3: CASSHYGRDTLFSGANVLTF. The CDR3 nucleotides are TGCGCCAGCAGCCATTATGGTCGGGACACCCTTTTCTCTGGGGCCAACGTCCTGACTTTC. The gene calls are TRBV4-1 and TRBJ2-6, with D perhaps matching TRBD1 (6 bases). The CDR3 has 20 residues. V gave up 3 bases and J gave up 0 bases, with 21 bases separating them. The germline CDR1 and CDR2 sequences are MGHRA and YSYEKL.

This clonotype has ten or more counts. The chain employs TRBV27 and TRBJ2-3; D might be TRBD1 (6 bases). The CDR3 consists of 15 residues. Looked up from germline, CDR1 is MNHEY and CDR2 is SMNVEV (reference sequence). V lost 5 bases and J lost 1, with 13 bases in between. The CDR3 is CASSPRTAGTDTQYF. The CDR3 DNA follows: TGTGCCAGCAGTCCTCGGACAGCCGGCACAGATACGCAGTATTTT.

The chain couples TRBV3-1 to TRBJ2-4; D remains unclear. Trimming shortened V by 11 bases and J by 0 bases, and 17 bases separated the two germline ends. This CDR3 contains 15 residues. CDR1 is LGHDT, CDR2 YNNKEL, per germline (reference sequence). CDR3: CASTPTILAKNIQYF. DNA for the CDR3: TGTGCCTCCACCCCAACTATACTAGCCAAAAACATTCAGTACTTC.

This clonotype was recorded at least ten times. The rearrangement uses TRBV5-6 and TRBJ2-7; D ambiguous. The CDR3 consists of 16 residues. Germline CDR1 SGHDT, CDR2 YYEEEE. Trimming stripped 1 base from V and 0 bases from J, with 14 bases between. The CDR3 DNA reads TGTGCCAGCAGCTTGATGACGGCATGGACCTCCTACGAGCAGTACTTC. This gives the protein CASSLMTAWTSYEQYF.

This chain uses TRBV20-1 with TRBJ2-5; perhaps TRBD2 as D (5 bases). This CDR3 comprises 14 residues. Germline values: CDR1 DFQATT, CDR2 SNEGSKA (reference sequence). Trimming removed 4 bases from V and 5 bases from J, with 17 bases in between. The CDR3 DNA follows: TGCAGTGCTATTGCGCTCACGAGGGTGGAGACCCAGTACTTC. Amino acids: CSAIALTRVETQYF.

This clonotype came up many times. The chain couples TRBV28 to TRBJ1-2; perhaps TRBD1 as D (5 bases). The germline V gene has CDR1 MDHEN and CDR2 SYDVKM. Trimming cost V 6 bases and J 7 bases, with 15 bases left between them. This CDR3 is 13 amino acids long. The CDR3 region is CASRHTGTGGYTF. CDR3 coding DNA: TGTGCCAGCAGACATACCGGGACGGGTGGCTACACCTTC.

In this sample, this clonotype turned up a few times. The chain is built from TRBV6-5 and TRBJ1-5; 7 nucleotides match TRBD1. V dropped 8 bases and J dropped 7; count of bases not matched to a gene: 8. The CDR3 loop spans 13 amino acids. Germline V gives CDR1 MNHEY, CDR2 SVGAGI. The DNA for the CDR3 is TGTGCCAGCGTTGACAGGGAGGCCCAGCCCCAGCATTTT. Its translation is CASVDREAQPQHF.

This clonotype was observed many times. CDR3 coding DNA: TGTGCCAGCTCGGGAGTCGGAGAGACCCAGTACTTC. As protein: CASSGVGETQYF. The chain links TRBV18 to TRBJ2-5, with D possibly being TRBD2 (5 bases). This CDR3 is built from 12 residues. Germline V CDR1 and CDR2: KGHSH, LQKENI. Deletions cut 6 bases from V and 4 bases from J, with 9 bases between.

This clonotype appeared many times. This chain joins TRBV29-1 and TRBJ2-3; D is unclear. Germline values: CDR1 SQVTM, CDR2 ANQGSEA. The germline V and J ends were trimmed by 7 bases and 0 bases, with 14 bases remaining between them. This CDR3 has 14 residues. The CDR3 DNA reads TGCAGCGAGAGATCCGGATTCAGCACAGATACGCAGTATTTT. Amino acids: CSERSGFSTDTQYF.

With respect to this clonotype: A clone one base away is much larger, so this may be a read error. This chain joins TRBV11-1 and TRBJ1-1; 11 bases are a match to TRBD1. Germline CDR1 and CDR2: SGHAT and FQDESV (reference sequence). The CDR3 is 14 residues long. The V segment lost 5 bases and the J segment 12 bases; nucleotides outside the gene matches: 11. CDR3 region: CASSPGQGVVRTFF. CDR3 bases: TGTGCCAGCAGCCCGGGACAGGGGGTTGTTCGGACTTTCTTT.